This TCR beta chain derives from a study of blood T cell repertoires in COVID-19. At the level of the study: T cells, B-cell-depleted T cells, or PBMCs supplied cDNA or gDNA.

Some clones are missing from TCRdb's copy, which holds only in-frame ones; the method was immunoSEQ multiplex PCR. This table has 90,000 to 120,000 clones, around nine tenths appearing once. Trimming took 0 bases from V and 5 from J; bases not matched to a gene: 9. Looked up from germline, CDR1 is MNHNS and CDR2 is SASEGT. The CDR3 runs 16 residues. This clone was counted a few times. This clonotype originated in a woman aged 25-40 years with acute or convalescent COVID-19. Specimen: peripheral blood. The V and J genes are TRBV6-1 and TRBJ2-7; 8 nucleotides align to TRBD1. DNA of the CDR3: TGTGCCAGCAGTGAAGCCTTGGACAGGGTTACAAACGAGCAGTACTTC. Protein sequence: CASSEALDRVTNEQYF.